This T cell receptor (beta chain) was documented in a study of monozygotic twins with inflammatory bowel disease. Study-wide results and caveats: With inverse Simpson as the measure, TCRbeta diversity was lower in IBD patients than in healthy co-twins. No separation of different T cell subtypes was possible.

With regard to this clonotype: The antigen is unknown.

Whole blood supplied total RNA, and T cells were not sorted. The CDR3 has 15 residues. Germline V gives CDR1 LNHDA, CDR2 SQIVND (reference sequence). Investigators made cDNA in eight separate reactions per sample. Using the 5' RACE reads, TCRdb records one entry per CDR3 protein without DNA. This sample's table has 440,000 or so distinct CDR3 sequences. The origin of this receptor is a human donor with ulcerative colitis or Crohn's disease, or a healthy co-twin of an affected twin (not recorded which). Input material: blood. The gene calls are TRBV19 and TRBJ2-7. The CDR3 reads CASSIGPGRTYEQYF.